Here is one TCR beta chain with its context. The sample originates from a study of T cell changes during pregnancy in multiple sclerosis. The table came from immunoSEQ multiplex PCR; TCRdb's copy has only in-frame clones and leaves some out. The sample holds roughly 93,000 clones; about 92% are singletons and the top ten take roughly 2%. This CDR3 region has 13 residues. V was cut by 0 bases and J by 1 base, with 5 bases left in between. Germline lookup yields CDR1 SGHDT and CDR2 YYEEEE. The gene calls are TRBV5-6 and TRBJ2-7; TRBD1 is a possible D gene (5 bases). The sequences come from peripheral blood, collected after pregnancy. The sequence derives from a female donor in good health, enrolled as a control in a pregnancy study. Here the CDR3 reads CASSLGQSYEQYF. The DNA of the CDR3 is TGTGCCAGCAGCTTGGGACAGTCCTACGAGCAGTACTTC.